The clone carrying this T cell receptor beta chain has more than one count but fewer than ten. The antigen is unknown. Germline is not matched at one junction end, which may reflect a read error. The data are from a study of T cells in Graves' hyperthyroidism and ophthalmopathy. Broader study findings: Most thyroid clonotypes expanded above 0.001 appeared in blood too.

RNA transcripts yielded amplified TCR beta CDR3 regions. The study used the HTBI primer set for a first-round RT-PCR of the TCR CDR3. TCRdb analysed the multiplex PCR reads with MiXCR anew, one entry per CDR3 protein. The table has some 440,000 distinct CDR3 sequences, around 14% seen once. Germline CDR1 and CDR2: ENHRY and SYGVKD. The CDR3 covers 16 residues. A patient was excluded if there was uncontrolled infection, other autoimmune disease, pregnancy or lactation. V and J are TRBV10-3 and TRBJ2-5; D possibly matches TRBD1 or TRBD2 (6 bases each). The sequence was obtained from a woman aged 18-29 years with Graves' hyperthyroidism. The sample comprised blood. DNA for the CDR3: TGTGCCATCAGTTCCCTGGACAGACTAGGAAAAGAGGCCCAGTACTTC. As protein: CAISSLDRLGKEAQYF.